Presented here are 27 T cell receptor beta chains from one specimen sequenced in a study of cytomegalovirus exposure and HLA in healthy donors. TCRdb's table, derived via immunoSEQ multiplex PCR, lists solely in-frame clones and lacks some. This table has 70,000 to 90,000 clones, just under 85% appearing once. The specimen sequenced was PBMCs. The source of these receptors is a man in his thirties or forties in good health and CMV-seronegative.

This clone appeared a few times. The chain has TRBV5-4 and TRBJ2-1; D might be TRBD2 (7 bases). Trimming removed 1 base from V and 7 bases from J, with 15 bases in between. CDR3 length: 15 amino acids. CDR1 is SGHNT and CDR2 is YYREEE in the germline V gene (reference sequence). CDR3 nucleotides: TGTGCCAGCAGCTTGTACGAGGGAGGGGGAAATGAGCAGTTCTTC. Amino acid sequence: CASSLYEGGGNEQFF.

DNA for the CDR3: TGCGCCAGCAGCTTGGCAGGGATCTATGGCTACACCTTC. Translated, it gives CASSLAGIYGYTF. The V and J genes are TRBV5-1 and TRBJ1-2, with a weak D call TRBD1 (5 bases). CDR1 is SGHRS, CDR2 YFSETQ, per germline. This CDR3 has 13 residues. V lost 0 bases, J lost 4 bases, and 7 bases lay in between.

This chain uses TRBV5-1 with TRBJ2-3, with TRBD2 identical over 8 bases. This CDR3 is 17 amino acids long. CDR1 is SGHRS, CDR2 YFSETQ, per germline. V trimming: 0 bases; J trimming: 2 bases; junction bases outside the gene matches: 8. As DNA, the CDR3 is TGCGCCAGCAGCTTGGAAAAGCGGGGGACCCTCACAGATACGCAGTATTTT. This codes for CASSLEKRGTLTDTQYF.

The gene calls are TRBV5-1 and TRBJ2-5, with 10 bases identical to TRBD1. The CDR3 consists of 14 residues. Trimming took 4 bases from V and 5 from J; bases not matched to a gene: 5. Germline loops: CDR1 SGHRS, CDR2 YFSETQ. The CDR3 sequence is CASSPGQGSETQYF. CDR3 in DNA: TGCGCCAGCAGCCCGGGACAGGGGTCCGAGACCCAGTACTTC.

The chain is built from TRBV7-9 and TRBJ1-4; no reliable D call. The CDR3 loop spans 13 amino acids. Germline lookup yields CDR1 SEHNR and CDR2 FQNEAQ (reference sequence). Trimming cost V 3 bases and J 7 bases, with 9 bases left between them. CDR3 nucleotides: TGTGCCAGCAGCTTGGTCGGTTTTGAAAAACTGTTTTTT. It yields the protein CASSLVGFEKLFF.

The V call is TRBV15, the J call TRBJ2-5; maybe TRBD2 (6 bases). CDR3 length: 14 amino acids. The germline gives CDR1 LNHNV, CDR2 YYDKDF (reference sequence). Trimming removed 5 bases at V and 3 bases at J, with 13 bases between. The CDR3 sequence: CATSPLGLEETQYF. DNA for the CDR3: TGTGCCACCAGCCCCTTGGGACTTGAAGAGACCCAGTACTTC. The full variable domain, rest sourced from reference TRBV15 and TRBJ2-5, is DAMVIQNPRYQVTQFGKPVTLSCSQTLNHNVMYWYQQKSSQAPKLLFHYYDKDFNNEADTPDNFQSRRPNTSFCFLDIRSPGLGDTAMYLCATSPLGLEETQYFGPGTRLLVL.

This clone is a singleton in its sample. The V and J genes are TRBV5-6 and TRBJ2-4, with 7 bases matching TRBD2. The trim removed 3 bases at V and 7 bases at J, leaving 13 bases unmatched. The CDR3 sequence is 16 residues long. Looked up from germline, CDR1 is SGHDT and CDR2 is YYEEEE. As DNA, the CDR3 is TGTGCCAGCAGCTCTCGGACGGGGACTAAAATTAACATTCAGTACTTC. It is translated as CASSSRTGTKINIQYF.

The CDR3 DNA sequence: TGTGCCAGCAGGGCCCTGTGGGGCGGGGGAAATTCACCCCTCCACTTT. It specifies CASRALWGGGNSPLHF. The chain links TRBV7-2 to TRBJ1-6; TRBD1 might be the D (5 bases). CDR1 and CDR2 from the germline V gene are SGHTA and FQGNSA. The CDR3 covers 16 residues. The ends were cut back, 6 bases at V and 7 bases at J, with 19 bases in the middle.

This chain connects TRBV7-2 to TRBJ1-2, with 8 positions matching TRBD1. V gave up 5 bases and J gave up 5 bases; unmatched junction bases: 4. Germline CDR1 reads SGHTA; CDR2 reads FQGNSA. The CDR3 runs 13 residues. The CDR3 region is CASSPDREYGYTF. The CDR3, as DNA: TGTGCCAGCAGCCCGGACAGGGAATATGGCTACACCTTC.

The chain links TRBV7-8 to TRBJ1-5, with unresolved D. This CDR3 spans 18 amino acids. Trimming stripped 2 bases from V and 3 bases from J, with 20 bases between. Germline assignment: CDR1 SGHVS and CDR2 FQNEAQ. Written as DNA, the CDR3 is TGTGCCAGCAGCTTATCTTGGGGAGAGACACAGTACAATCAGCCCCAGCATTTT. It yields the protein CASSLSWGETQYNQPQHF.

CDR3 bases: TGTGCCAGCAGCGTAAGTCCAGGGGGCGAAAGGGAAAAACTGTTTTTT. Translating gives CASSVSPGGEREKLFF. The chain links TRBV9 to TRBJ1-4; TRBD1 aligns across 8 bases. CDR1 is SGDLS and CDR2 is YYNGEE in the germline V gene. V gave up 1 base and J gave up 8 bases; unmatched junction bases: 10. The CDR3 is 16 residues long.

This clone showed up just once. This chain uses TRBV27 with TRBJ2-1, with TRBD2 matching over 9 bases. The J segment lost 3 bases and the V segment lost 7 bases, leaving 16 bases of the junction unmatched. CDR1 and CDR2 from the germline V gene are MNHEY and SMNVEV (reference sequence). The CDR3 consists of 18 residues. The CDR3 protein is CASNPGLSSGVIYNEQFF. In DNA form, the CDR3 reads TGTGCCAGCAACCCCGGTCTCTCTAGCGGGGTGATCTACAATGAGCAGTTCTTC.

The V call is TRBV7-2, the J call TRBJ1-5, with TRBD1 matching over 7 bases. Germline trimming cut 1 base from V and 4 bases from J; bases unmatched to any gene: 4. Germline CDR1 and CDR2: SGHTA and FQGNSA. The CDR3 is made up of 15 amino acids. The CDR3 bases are TGTGCCAGCAGCTTAGGGGGGACAGCTAATCAGCCCCAGCATTTT. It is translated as CASSLGGTANQPQHF.

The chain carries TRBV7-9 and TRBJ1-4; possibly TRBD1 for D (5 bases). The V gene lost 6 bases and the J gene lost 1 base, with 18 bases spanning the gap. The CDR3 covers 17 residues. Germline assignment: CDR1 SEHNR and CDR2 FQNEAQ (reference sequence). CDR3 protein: CASSGGAAGGTNEKLFF. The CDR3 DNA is TGTGCCAGCAGTGGCGGGGCGGCGGGAGGAACTAATGAAAAACTGTTTTTT. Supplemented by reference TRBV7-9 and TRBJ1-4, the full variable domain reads DTGVSQNPRHKITKRGQNVTFRCDPISEHNRLYWYRQTLGQGPEFLTYFQNEAQLEKSRLLSDRFSAERPKGSFSTLEIQRTEQGDSAMYLCASSGGAAGGTNEKLFFGSGTQLSVL.

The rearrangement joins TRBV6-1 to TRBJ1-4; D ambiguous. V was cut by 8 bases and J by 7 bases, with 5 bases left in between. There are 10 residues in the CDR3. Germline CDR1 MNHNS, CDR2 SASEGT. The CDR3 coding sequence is TGTGCCAGCGCGGCTGAAAAACTGTTTTTT. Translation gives CASAAEKLFF.

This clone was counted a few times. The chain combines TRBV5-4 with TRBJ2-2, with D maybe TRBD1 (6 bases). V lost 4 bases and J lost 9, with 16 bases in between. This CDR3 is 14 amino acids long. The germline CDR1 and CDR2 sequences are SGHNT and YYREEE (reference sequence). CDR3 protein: CASSEDIQGRELFF. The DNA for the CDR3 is TGTGCCAGCAGCGAAGACATACAGGGACGGGAGCTGTTTTTT.

The CDR3 bases are TGTGCCAGCAGCTTGGACGCGGGAGTCTCCTACGAGCAGTACGTC. It encodes CASSLDAGVSYEQYV. This chain links TRBV5-8 with TRBJ2-7, with 7 bases identical to TRBD2. This CDR3 is 15 amino acids long. Germline CDR1 and CDR2: SGHTS and YDEGEE. V was pared by 0 bases and J by 0 bases, with 3 bases of the junction left unmatched.

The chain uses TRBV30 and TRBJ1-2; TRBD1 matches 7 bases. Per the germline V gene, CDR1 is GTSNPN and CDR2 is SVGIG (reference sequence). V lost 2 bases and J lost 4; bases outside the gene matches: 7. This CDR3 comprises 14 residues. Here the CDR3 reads CAWSTPGGFYGYTF. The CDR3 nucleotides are TGTGCCTGGAGTACCCCAGGGGGATTCTATGGCTACACCTTC.

The CDR3 protein is CASSLILAGRSTDTQYF. The CDR3 region has the DNA TGCGCCAGCAGTTTGATACTAGCGGGACGAAGCACAGATACGCAGTATTTT. This sequence joins TRBV5-1 and TRBJ2-3, with 10 bases identical to TRBD2. The CDR3 consists of 17 residues. Per germline, CDR1 SGHRS and CDR2 YFSETQ. With 5 bases clipped from V and 0 bases from J, the junction kept 9 bases outside the gene matches. Full variable domain (remainder filled in from reference TRBV5-1 and TRBJ2-3): KAGVTQTPRYLIKTRGQQVTLSCSPISGHRSVSWYQQTPGQGLQFLFEYFSETQRNKGNFPGRFSGRQFSNSRSEMNVSTLELGDSALYLCASSLILAGRSTDTQYFGPGTRLTVL.

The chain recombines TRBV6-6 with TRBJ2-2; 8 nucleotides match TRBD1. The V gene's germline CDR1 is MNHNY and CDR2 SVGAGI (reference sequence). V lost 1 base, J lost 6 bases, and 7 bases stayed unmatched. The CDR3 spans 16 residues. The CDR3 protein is CASSYLRGTGPGELFF. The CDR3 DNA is TGTGCCAGCAGTTACTTGAGGGGGACAGGTCCCGGGGAGCTGTTTTTT.

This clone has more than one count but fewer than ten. CDR3 bases: TGTGCCAGCCAGACTAGTTCCTACAATGAGCAGTTCTTC. Encoded protein: CASQTSSYNEQFF. The chain is built from TRBV7-9 and TRBJ2-1; weak D call: TRBD2 (6 bases). Germline loops: CDR1 SEHNR, CDR2 FQNEAQ (reference sequence). The CDR3 covers 13 residues. V was shortened by 8 bases and J by 1 base, with 9 bases between the two germline ends.

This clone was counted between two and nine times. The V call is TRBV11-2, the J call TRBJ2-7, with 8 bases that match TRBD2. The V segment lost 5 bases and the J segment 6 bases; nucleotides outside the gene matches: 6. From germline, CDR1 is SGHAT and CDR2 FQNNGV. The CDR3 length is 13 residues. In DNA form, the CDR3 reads TGTGCCAGCAGCCCCGGGGGGGTAGGCGAGCAGTACGTC. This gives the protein CASSPGGVGEQYV.

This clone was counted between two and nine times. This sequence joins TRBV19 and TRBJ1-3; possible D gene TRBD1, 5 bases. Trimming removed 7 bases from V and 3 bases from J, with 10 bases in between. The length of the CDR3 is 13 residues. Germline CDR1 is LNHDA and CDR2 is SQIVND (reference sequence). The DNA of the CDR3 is TGTGCCAGTACCCCGGGGGGTGGAAACACCATATATTTT. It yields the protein CASTPGGGNTIYF.

This CDR3 is CASSPGTPITDTQYF. The CDR3, as DNA: TGTGCCAGCAGCCCCGGGACACCTATCACAGATACGCAGTATTTT. This chain joins TRBV14 and TRBJ2-3; a possible D gene is TRBD1 (6 bases). Germline V gives CDR1 SGHDN, CDR2 FVKESK. Trimming took 4 bases from V and 2 from J, leaving 13 bases between them. This CDR3 comprises 15 residues.

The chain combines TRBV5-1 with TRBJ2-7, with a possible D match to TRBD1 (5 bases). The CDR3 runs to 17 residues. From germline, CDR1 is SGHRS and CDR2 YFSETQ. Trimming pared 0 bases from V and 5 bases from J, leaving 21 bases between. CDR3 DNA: TGCGCCAGCAGCTTGGGTATGTCGGGTGATAAAGGGGACGAGCAGTACTTC. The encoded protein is CASSLGMSGDKGDEQYF.

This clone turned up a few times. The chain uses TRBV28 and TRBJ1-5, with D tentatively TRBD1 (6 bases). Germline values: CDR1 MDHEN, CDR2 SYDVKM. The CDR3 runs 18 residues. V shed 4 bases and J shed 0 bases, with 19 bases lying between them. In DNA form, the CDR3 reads TGTGCCAGCAGTTACCTGCTACAGGGCGGATATAGCAATCAGCCCCAGCATTTT. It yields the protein CASSYLLQGGYSNQPQHF.

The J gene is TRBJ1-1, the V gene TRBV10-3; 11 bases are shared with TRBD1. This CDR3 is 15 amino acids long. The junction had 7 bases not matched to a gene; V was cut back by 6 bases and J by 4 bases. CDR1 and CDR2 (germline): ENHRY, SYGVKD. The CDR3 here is CAISGQGTGGTEAFF. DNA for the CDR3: TGTGCCATCAGCGGACAAGGGACAGGGGGCACTGAAGCTTTCTTT.